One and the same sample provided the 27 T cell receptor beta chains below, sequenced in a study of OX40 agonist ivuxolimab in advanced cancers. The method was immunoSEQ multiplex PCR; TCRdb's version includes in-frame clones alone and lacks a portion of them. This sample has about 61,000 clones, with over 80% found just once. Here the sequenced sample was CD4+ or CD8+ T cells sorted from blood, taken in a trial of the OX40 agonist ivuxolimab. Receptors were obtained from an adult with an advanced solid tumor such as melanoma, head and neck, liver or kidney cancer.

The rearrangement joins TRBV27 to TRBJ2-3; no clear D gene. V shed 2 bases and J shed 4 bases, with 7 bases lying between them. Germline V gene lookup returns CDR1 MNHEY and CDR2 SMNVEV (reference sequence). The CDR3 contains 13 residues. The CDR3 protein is CASSLMGSDTQYF. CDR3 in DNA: TGTGCCAGCAGTTTAATGGGATCAGATACGCAGTATTTT.

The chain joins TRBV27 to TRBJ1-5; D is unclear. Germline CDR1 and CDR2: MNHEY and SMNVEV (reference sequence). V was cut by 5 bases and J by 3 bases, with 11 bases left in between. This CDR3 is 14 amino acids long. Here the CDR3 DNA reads TGTGCCAGCAGTGCGCCGAGAAACAATCAGCCCCAGCATTTT. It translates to CASSAPRNNQPQHF.

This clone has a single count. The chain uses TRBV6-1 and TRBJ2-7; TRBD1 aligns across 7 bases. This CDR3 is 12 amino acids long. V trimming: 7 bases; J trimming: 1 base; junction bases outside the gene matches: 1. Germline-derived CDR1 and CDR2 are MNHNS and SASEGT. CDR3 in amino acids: CASMDRSYEQYF. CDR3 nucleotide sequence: TGTGCCAGCATGGACAGGTCCTACGAGCAGTACTTC.

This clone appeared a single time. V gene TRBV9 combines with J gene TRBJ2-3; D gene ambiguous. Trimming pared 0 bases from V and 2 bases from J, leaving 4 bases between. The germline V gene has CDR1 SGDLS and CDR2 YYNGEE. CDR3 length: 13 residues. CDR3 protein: CASSVVATDTQYF. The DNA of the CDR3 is TGTGCCAGCAGCGTAGTGGCCACAGATACGCAGTATTTT.

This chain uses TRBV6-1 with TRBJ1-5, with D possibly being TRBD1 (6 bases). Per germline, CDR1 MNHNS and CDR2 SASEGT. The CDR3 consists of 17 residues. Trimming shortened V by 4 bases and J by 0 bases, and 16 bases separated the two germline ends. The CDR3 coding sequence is TGTGCCAGCAGTGGACCCAGGGGTGGGTATAGCAATCAGCCCCAGCATTTT. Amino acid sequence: CASSGPRGGYSNQPQHF.

CDR3 in amino acids: CASSPRWAGFNEQFF. The CDR3 region has the DNA TGTGCCAGTAGTCCCCGGTGGGCAGGGTTCAATGAGCAGTTCTTC. The chain combines TRBV19 with TRBJ2-1; D possibly corresponds to TRBD1 (5 bases). The CDR3 totals 15 residues. CDR1 is LNHDA, CDR2 SQIVND, per germline (reference sequence). V was shortened by 5 bases and J by 6 bases, with 17 bases between the two germline ends.

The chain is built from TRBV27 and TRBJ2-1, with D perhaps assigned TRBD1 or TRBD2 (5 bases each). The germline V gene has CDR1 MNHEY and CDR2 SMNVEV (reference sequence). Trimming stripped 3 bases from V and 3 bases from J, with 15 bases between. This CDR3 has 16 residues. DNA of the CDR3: TGTGCCAGCAGTTTTGGTCCAGGGACCTACTACAATGAGCAGTTCTTC. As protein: CASSFGPGTYYNEQFF.

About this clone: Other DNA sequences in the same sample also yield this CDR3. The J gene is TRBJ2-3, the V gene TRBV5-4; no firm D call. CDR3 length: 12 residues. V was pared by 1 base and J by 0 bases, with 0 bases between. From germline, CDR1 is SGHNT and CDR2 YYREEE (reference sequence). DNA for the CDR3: TGTGCCAGCAGCTTGAGCACAGATACGCAGTATTTT. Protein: CASSLSTDTQYF.

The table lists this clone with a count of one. The CDR3 sequence is CASRPLETHSGANVLTF. CDR3 bases: TGTGCCAGCAGACCACTAGAGACCCACTCTGGGGCCAACGTCCTGACTTTC. This rearrangement joins TRBV28 to TRBJ2-6, with D possibly being TRBD2 (5 bases). The CDR3 is made up of 17 amino acids. V was trimmed by 6 bases and J by 0 bases, leaving 15 bases between them. Germline CDR1 reads MDHEN; CDR2 reads SYDVKM. The variable domain in full, with the rest retrieved from reference TRBV28 and TRBJ2-6, is DVKVTQSSRYLVKRTGEKVFLECVQDMDHENMFWYRQDPGLGLRLIYFSYDVKMKEKGDIPEGYSVSREKKERFSLILESASTNQTSMYLCASRPLETHSGANVLTFGAGSRLTVL.

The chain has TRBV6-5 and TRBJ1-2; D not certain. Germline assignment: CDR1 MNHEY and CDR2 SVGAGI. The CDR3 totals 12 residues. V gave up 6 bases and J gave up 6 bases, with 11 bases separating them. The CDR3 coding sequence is TGTGCCAGCAGGTCCGGGTGGCATGGCTACACCTTC. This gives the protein CASRSGWHGYTF.

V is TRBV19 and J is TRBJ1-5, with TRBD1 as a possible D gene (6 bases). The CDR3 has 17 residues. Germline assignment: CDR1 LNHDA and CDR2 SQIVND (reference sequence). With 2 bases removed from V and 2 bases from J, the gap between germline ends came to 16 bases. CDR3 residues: CASSITEGGWRNQPQHF. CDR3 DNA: TGTGCCAGTAGTATAACGGAAGGGGGGTGGCGCAATCAGCCCCAGCATTTT. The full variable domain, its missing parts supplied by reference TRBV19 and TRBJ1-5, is DGGITQSPKYLFRKEGQNVTLSCEQNLNHDAMYWYRQDPGQGLRLIYYSQIVNDFQKGDIAEGYSVSREKKESFPLTVTSAQKNPTAFYLCASSITEGGWRNQPQHFGDGTRLSIL.

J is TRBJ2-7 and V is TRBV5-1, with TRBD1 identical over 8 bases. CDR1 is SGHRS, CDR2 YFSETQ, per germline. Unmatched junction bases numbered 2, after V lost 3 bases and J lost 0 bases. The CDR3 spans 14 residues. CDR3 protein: CASSSTGVSYEQYF. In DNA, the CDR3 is TGCGCCAGCAGCTCGACAGGGGTCTCCTACGAGCAGTACTTC. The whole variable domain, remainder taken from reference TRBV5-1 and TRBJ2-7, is KAGVTQTPRYLIKTRGQQVTLSCSPISGHRSVSWYQQTPGQGLQFLFEYFSETQRNKGNFPGRFSGRQFSNSRSEMNVSTLELGDSALYLCASSSTGVSYEQYFGPGTRLTVT.

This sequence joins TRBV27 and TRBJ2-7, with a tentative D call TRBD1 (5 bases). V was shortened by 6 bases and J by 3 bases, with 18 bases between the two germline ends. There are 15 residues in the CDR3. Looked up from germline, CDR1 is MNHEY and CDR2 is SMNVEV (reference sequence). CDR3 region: CASSPAVGANYEQYF. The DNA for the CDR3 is TGTGCCAGCAGCCCCGCCGTAGGGGCGAACTACGAGCAGTACTTC.

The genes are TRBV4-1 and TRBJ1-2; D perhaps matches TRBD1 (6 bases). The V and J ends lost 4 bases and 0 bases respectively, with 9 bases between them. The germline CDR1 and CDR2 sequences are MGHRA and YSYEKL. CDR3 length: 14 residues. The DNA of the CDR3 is TGCGCCAGCAGCCTGGACAGAGCTAACTATGGCTACACCTTC. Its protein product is CASSLDRANYGYTF.

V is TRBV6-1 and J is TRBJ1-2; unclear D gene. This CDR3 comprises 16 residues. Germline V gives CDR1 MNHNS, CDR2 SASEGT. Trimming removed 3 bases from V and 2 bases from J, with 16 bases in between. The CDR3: CASSEWAALLNYGYTF. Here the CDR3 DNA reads TGTGCCAGCAGTGAGTGGGCAGCTCTACTCAACTATGGCTACACCTTC.

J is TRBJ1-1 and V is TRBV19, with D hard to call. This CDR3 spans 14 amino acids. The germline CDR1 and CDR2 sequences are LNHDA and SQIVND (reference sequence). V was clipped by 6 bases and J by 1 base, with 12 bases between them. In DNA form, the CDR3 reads TGTGCCAGTAGACAAGCGTCCGGGAACACTGAAGCTTTCTTT. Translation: CASRQASGNTEAFF.

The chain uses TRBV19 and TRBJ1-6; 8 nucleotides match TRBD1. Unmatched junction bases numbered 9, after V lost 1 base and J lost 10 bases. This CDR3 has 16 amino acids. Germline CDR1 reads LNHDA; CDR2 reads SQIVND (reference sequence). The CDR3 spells CASSIGSGQGRSPLHF. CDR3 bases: TGTGCCAGTAGTATAGGGAGTGGACAGGGCCGGTCACCCCTCCACTTT.

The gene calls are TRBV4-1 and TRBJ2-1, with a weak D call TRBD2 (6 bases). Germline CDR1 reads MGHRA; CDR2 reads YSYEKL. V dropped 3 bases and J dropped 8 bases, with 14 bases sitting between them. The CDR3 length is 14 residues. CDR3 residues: CASSQPISGDEQFF. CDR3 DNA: TGCGCCAGCAGCCAGCCTATTAGCGGCGATGAGCAGTTCTTC.

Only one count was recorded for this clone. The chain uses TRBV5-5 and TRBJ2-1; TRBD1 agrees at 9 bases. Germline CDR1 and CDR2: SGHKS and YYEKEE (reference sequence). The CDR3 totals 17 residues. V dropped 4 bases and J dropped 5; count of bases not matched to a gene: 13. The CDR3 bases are TGTGCCAGCAGCCTAGCCGGACAGGGGTACGAGGACAATGAGCAGTTCTTC. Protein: CASSLAGQGYEDNEQFF.

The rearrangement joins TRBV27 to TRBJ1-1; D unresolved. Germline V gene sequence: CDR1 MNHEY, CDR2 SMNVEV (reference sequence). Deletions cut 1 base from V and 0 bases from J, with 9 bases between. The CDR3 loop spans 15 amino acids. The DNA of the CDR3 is TGTGCCAGCAGTTTATTCGCCGGAATGAACACTGAAGCTTTCTTT. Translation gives CASSLFAGMNTEAFF.

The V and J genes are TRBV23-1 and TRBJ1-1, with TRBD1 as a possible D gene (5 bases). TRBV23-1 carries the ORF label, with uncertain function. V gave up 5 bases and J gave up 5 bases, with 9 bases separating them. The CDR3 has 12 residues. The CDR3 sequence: CASSSRVTEAFF. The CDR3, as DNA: TGCGCCAGCAGTAGCAGGGTAACTGAAGCTTTCTTT.

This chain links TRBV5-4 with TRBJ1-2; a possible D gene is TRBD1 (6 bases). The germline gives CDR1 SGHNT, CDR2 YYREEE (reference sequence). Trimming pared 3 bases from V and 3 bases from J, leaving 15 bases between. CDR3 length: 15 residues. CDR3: CASSSPDGGDYGYTF. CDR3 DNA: TGTGCCAGCAGCTCGCCTGACGGGGGCGACTATGGCTACACCTTC.

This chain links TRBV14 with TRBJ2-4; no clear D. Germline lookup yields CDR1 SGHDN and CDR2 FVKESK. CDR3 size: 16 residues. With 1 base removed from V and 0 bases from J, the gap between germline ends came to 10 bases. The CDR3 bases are TGTGCCAGCAGCCAAGGAAGGAAACTAGCCAAAAACATTCAGTACTTC. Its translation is CASSQGRKLAKNIQYF.

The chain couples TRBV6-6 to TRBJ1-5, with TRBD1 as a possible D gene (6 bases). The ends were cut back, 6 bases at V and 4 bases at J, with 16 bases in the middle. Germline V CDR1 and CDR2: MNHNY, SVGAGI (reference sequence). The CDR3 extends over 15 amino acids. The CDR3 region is CASSQEQGINQPQHF. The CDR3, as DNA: TGTGCCAGCAGCCAGGAACAGGGCATTAATCAGCCCCAGCATTTT.

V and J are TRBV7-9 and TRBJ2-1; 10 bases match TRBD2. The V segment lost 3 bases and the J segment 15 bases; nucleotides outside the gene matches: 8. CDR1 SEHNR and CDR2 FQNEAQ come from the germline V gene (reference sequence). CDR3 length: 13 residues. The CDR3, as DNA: TGTGCCAGCAGCTTGGGGGGACTAGCGCGCACGTTCTTC. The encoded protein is CASSLGGLARTFF.

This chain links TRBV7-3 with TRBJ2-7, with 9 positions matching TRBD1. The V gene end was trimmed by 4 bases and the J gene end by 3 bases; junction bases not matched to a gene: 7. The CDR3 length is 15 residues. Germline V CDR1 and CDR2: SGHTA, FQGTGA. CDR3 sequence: CASSCRDRAVYEQYV. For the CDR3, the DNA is TGTGCCAGCAGCTGCCGGGACAGGGCCGTCTACGAGCAGTACGTC.

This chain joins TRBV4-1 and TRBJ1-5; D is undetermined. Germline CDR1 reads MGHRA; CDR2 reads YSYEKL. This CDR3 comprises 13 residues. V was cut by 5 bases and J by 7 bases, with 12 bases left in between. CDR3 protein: CASSGGVRQPQHF. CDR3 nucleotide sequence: TGCGCCAGCAGCGGCGGGGTACGCCAGCCCCAGCATTTT.